This TCR beta chain originates from a study of blood T cell repertoires in COVID-19 (dated by TCRdb to 2018 to 2020). Broadly, across the study: Collaborator samples came from the United States, Italy and Spain and covered acute and convalescent phases of COVID-19. Where HLA class I and class II types were available, the types were taken from metadata supplied by the sample provider, not from assay-based typing. A freely available public database, intended as a resource for researchers studying the immune response to SARS-CoV-2, is where the repertoires were released. Deeply sampled blood TCRbeta repertoires from subjects exposed to, actively infected with, or recovered from COVID-19 were included in the dataset. The material from the prospective study consisted of cDNA or gDNA derived from T cells, B-cell-depleted T cells, or PBMCs. Samples were obtained from the ongoing ImmuneRACE study (first 160 participants) and from approximately 1,200 subjects provided by 6 global collaborators. The sample metadata nearly always contained a de-identified subject ID, COVID-19 status, age in years and sex. Overall results and qualifications from the work: Clinical and demographic metadata were provided uncurated, with the amount varying by source and participant.

With regard to this clone: The antigen this receptor binds is unknown. Per-nucleotide qualities are absent, and no much larger clonotype sits a single base away.

There are 14 amino acids in the CDR3, from cysteine to phenylalanine inclusive. Only CDR3 DNA is held: 42 bases, read in frame from base 1. A distance of 14 bases separates the germline ends of V and J, which lose 5 bases and 4 bases respectively. From the germline V gene, CDR1 is SGHDN and CDR2 is FVKESK. TCRbeta CDR3 regions were amplified from genomic DNA by means of the immunoSEQ Assay, a bias-controlled multiplex PCR. Per the authors' processing: Within the assay, amplification of reference gene primers was used to estimate how many nucleated cells each sample contained. To quantify the absolute abundance of each unique TCRbeta CDR3 rearrangement, sequence reads were collapsed and filtered. For each sample, productive Simpson clonality was calculated as the square root of Simpson's diversity index across productive rearrangements. Held by TCRdb, this immuneACCESS table contains in-frame sequences only and omits some clones. Under half of the omission traces to an unresolved V gene where checked; the cause of the rest is unknown. That table supplies the V and J calls and clone size; D and trimming were determined from the DNA. The table for this sample lists more than 110,000 clones; 65% to 90% of them were counted only once. The leading ten clones occupy roughly 2.9% of the sample.

Whole blood was collected in K2EDTA tubes by collaborating institutions according to the institutions' own protocols. For TCRbeta analysis, collaborators shipped samples in one of three forms: frozen whole blood, isolated PBMCs, or DNA extracted from either of those sample types. The clonotype was recovered from a middle-aged man with acute or convalescent COVID-19. The sequenced material came from peripheral blood. The chain was built from TRBV14 and TRBJ1-1, and TRBD1 may be the D gene, going by 6 matching bases. The DNA sequence is as follows: TGTGCCAGCAGCTACAGGGCGGGGGGCACTGAAGCTTTCTTT. This yields the protein CASSYRAGGTEAFF.